What follows is one T cell receptor beta chain and its context. Its antigen remains unknown. At one boundary the junction diverges from the germline segment, which might be a read error. The data stem from a study of CD8 T cells in ankylosing spondylitis. Broader study findings: Eight or nine highly homologous variants formed a TCR beta motif that appeared characteristic of ankylosing spondylitis blood. Disease-linked clones displayed a CD8+ phenotype and appeared relatively rarely in peripheral blood. Disease-associated clones were reportedly significantly overrepresented in matched ankylosing spondylitis synovial fluid. Earlier reports found some motif variants in synovial fluid and blood in reactive arthritis.

5'-RACE, quantitative and with molecular barcodes, yielded the TCR beta libraries. One entry per CDR3 protein, called by TCRdb with MiXCR from the 5' RACE reads. The sample has about 500,000 distinct CDR3 sequences; roughly 12% are singletons. Germline-derived CDR1 and CDR2 are KGHDR and SFDVKD. The length of the CDR3 is 17 residues. The V and J genes are TRBV24-1 and TRBJ2-1; the match to TRBD1 covers 8 bases. The sequence came from a male donor with ankylosing spondylitis. Material for sequencing was blood, either unsorted or a sorted T cell fraction (not recorded which). This CDR3 is CANSDFGRQGSYNEQFF. The CDR3 DNA reads as TGTGCCAACAGTGATTTCGGCCGACAGGGGTCCTACAATGAGCAGTTCTTC.